Shown below are 27 T cell receptor beta chains from a single sample sequenced in a study of cytomegalovirus exposure and HLA in healthy donors. The PCR contained 60 Vbeta and 13 Jbeta primers. Using immunoSEQ multiplex PCR, the repertoire was profiled, and TCRdb retains in-frame clones only, with some absent. The data show about 110,000 clones, with around 76% seen just once and around an eighth held by the top ten. The source material was PBMCs. These receptor sequences come from a man aged 25 to 40 in good health and CMV-seropositive.

The V and J genes are TRBV27 and TRBJ1-5, with no clear D. V lost 9 bases to trimming and J lost 0 bases, with 15 bases between them. Germline values: CDR1 MNHEY, CDR2 SMNVEV (reference sequence). This CDR3 spans 15 amino acids. The CDR3 here is CARRDGWHSNQPQHF. CDR3 coding DNA: TGTGCCAGGAGAGACGGGTGGCATAGCAATCAGCCCCAGCATTTT.

This chain links TRBV6-5 with TRBJ2-2; 11 positions agree with TRBD2. V shed 6 bases and J 6 bases; nucleotides not matched to a gene: 6. CDR1 and CDR2 (germline): MNHEY, SVGAGI. This CDR3 region has 15 residues. The CDR3 DNA is TGTGCCAGCAGGACCATACTAGCGGGGGCCGGGGAGCTGTTTTTT. Translation: CASRTILAGAGELFF.

This clone was seen only a few times. The V call is TRBV7-2, the J call TRBJ2-3, with D perhaps TRBD2 (5 bases). The CDR3 length is 16 residues. In germline, CDR1 is SGHTA, CDR2 FQGNSA. V shed 2 bases and J shed 6 bases, with 18 bases lying between them. CDR3 in DNA: TGTGCCAGCAGCTTAACCCCCCCGGGAACGGAGGATACGCAGTATTTT. Translation: CASSLTPPGTEDTQYF. Based on the CDR3 plus reference TRBV7-2 and TRBJ2-3, the full variable domain is GAGVSQSPSNKVTEKGKDVELRCDPISGHTALYWYRQSLGQGLEFLIYFQGNSAPDKSGLPSDRFSAERTGGSVSTLTIQRTQQEDSAVYLCASSLTPPGTEDTQYFGPGTRLTVL.

In this sample, this clone turned up a few times. The chain carries TRBV28 and TRBJ2-7; weak D call: TRBD1 (6 bases). Germline CDR1 and CDR2: MDHEN and SYDVKM. The CDR3 spans 13 residues. The V end was cut by 6 bases, the J end by 3 bases, with 12 bases between. CDR3 sequence: CASSDRTFYEQYF. CDR3 sequence (DNA): TGTGCCAGCAGCGACAGGACCTTCTACGAGCAGTACTTC.

V and J are TRBV7-2 and TRBJ1-2, with D possibly matching TRBD1 (5 bases). The CDR3 totals 15 residues. Germline V gives CDR1 SGHTA, CDR2 FQGNSA. Deletions cut 3 bases from V and 3 bases from J, with 14 bases between. In DNA form, the CDR3 reads TGTGCCAGCAGCTTTTATCTGCTAGGGGACTATGGCTACACCTTC. Translated, it gives CASSFYLLGDYGYTF.

This rearrangement joins TRBV30 to TRBJ1-4; D gene unclear. Germline V gene sequence: CDR1 GTSNPN, CDR2 SVGIG (reference sequence). Trimming took off 3 bases at V and 5 bases at J, with 16 bases between the two ends. This CDR3 contains 15 residues. The CDR3, as DNA: TGTGCCTGGAGGACGGGATCGGCACCAAATGAAAAACTGTTTTTT. Translated: CAWRTGSAPNEKLFF.

This clone was counted between two and nine times. J is TRBJ2-7 and V is TRBV5-8; 8 bases fit TRBD1. This CDR3 has 15 residues. From germline, CDR1 is SGHTS and CDR2 YDEGEE. V lost 0 bases and J lost 0; bases outside the gene matches: 2. CDR3 DNA: TGTGCCAGCAGCTTGGACCAGGGGGCCTCCTACGAGCAGTACTTC. Encoded protein: CASSLDQGASYEQYF.

The chain carries TRBV19 and TRBJ1-1, with TRBD1 matching 8 bases. After removal of 3 bases from V and 7 bases from J, the junction contained 10 bases not matched to a gene. Per germline, CDR1 LNHDA and CDR2 SQIVND (reference sequence). The CDR3 sequence is 15 residues long. DNA of the CDR3: TGTGCCAGTAGTATCCCCAGGGGGCAAGTGAATGAAGCTTTCTTT. Translating it yields CASSIPRGQVNEAFF.

The chain recombines TRBV9 with TRBJ2-5; 11 nucleotides match TRBD2. Germline values: CDR1 SGDLS, CDR2 YYNGEE. CDR3 length equals 17 residues. The ends lost 0 bases at V and 1 base at J; junction bases unmatched: 5. The chain's CDR3 is CASSVGASGGFQETQYF. DNA for the CDR3: TGTGCCAGCAGCGTAGGGGCTAGCGGGGGGTTCCAAGAGACCCAGTACTTC.

The DNA of the CDR3 is TGCAGCGCCGAGGGGGCAGGGGGCAATGAAAAACTGTTTTTT. Its protein product is CSAEGAGGNEKLFF. The chain has TRBV29-1 and TRBJ1-4, with 8 bases lining up with TRBD1. The CDR3 runs to 14 residues. Germline trimming cut 7 bases from V and 5 bases from J; bases unmatched to any gene: 9. Germline loops: CDR1 SQVTM, CDR2 ANQGSEA.

This clone occurred a few times. The J gene is TRBJ1-6, the V gene TRBV4-1, with a possible D match to TRBD1 (6 bases). The CDR3 covers 18 residues. Germline V gene sequence: CDR1 MGHRA, CDR2 YSYEKL. The V end was cut by 3 bases, the J end by 8 bases, with 23 bases between. The CDR3 sequence: CASSQVPLGAKGDSPLHF. The CDR3 nucleotides read TGCGCCAGCAGCCAGGTGCCTCTCGGGGCAAAGGGGGATTCACCCCTCCACTTT.

This clone has just a few counts. This chain links TRBV28 with TRBJ1-5; maybe TRBD1 (6 bases). The V and J ends lost 6 bases and 3 bases respectively, with 12 bases between them. This CDR3 has 14 residues. Germline CDR1 reads MDHEN; CDR2 reads SYDVKM. The CDR3 DNA is TGTGCCAGCAGCCCAACAGGGAACAATCAGCCCCAGCATTTT. Amino acid sequence: CASSPTGNNQPQHF.

This chain joins TRBV27 and TRBJ1-6; weak D call: TRBD1 (5 bases). Trimming took 4 bases from V and 10 from J, leaving 11 bases between them. From germline, CDR1 is MNHEY and CDR2 SMNVEV (reference sequence). This CDR3 spans 13 amino acids. The CDR3 here is CASSWRGYSPLHF. The DNA of the CDR3 is TGTGCCAGCAGTTGGAGGGGCTACTCACCCCTCCACTTT.

V is TRBV4-1 and J is TRBJ2-1, with D perhaps matching TRBD2 (6 bases). CDR3 length: 17 residues. Germline V gene data show CDR1 as MGHRA and CDR2 as YSYEKL. Trimming left V 0 bases short and J 4 bases short, with 16 bases between. CDR3 sequence (DNA): TGCGCCAGCAGCCAAGATCCCCTGGAGGGCGGTTACAATGAGCAGTTCTTC. Its translation is CASSQDPLEGGYNEQFF.

The gene calls are TRBV27 and TRBJ2-1; TRBD1 matches at 11 bases. CDR3 size: 16 residues. Germline V gene sequence: CDR1 MNHEY, CDR2 SMNVEV (reference sequence). V gave up 1 base and J gave up 12 bases; unmatched junction bases: 11. The DNA for the CDR3 is TGTGCCAGCAGTTTATTGGGGACAGGGGGGTTATTGTGGCAGTTCTTC. As protein: CASSLLGTGGLLWQFF.

The V gene is TRBV13, the J gene TRBJ2-1, with D possibly TRBD1 on 6 matching bases. The CDR3 has 13 residues. Trimming removed 6 bases from V and 6 bases from J, with 12 bases in between. Germline V lookup: CDR1 PRHDT, CDR2 FYEKMQ (reference sequence). The CDR3, as DNA: TGTGCCAGCAGTTGGGGGACAAGCAATGAGCAGTTCTTC. Encoded protein: CASSWGTSNEQFF.

This chain connects TRBV28 to TRBJ1-2; no clear D gene. The V end was cut by 4 bases, the J end by 4 bases, with 10 bases between. There are 13 residues in the CDR3. Germline assignment: CDR1 MDHEN and CDR2 SYDVKM. The DNA for the CDR3 is TGTGCCAGCAGTTCGGAGTCAATCTATGGCTACACCTTC. It is translated as CASSSESIYGYTF.

V gene TRBV7-9 combines with J gene TRBJ1-3; D gene unclear. V was shortened by 1 base and J by 0 bases, with 7 bases between the two germline ends. Looked up from germline, CDR1 is SEHNR and CDR2 is FQNEAQ (reference sequence). This CDR3 has 15 residues. As DNA, the CDR3 is TGTGCCAGCAGCTTAGGAGAGAGCTCTGGAAACACCATATATTTT. This gives the protein CASSLGESSGNTIYF.

The rearrangement uses TRBV9 and TRBJ2-5; perhaps TRBD2 as D (6 bases). The CDR3 runs to 14 residues. CDR1 is SGDLS and CDR2 is YYNGEE in the germline V gene. V was pared by 0 bases and J by 7 bases, with 13 bases between. The CDR3 is CASSVDPDGGTQYF. As DNA, the CDR3 is TGTGCCAGCAGCGTAGACCCCGACGGGGGGACCCAGTACTTC. Full variable domain (rest looked up from reference TRBV9 and TRBJ2-5): DSGVTQTPKHLITATGQRVTLRCSPRSGDLSVYWYQQSLDQGLQFLIQYYNGEERAKGNILERFSAQQFPDLHSELNLSSLELGDSALYFCASSVDPDGGTQYFGPGTRLLVL.

The chain uses TRBV28 and TRBJ2-3, with 8 bases aligning to TRBD2. Trimming removed 8 bases from V and 2 bases from J; junction bases left unmatched: 3. The CDR3 contains 13 residues. Germline V gene sequence: CDR1 MDHEN, CDR2 SYDVKM. Here the CDR3 reads CASAGGTTDTQYF. CDR3 coding DNA: TGTGCCAGCGCGGGGGGCACCACAGATACGCAGTATTTT.

The gene calls are TRBV11-3 and TRBJ2-7; TRBD1 matches 8 bases. Trimming at V came to 1 base and at J to 2 bases, leaving 4 bases not matched to a gene. CDR1 is SGHNT, CDR2 YENEEA, per germline. This CDR3 contains 15 residues. The CDR3 loop reads CASSLGQGRAYEQYF. The CDR3 DNA reads as TGTGCCAGCAGCTTAGGACAGGGGCGAGCCTACGAGCAGTACTTC.

The chain has TRBV10-3 and TRBJ1-1; 9 bases align to TRBD1. The CDR3 consists of 18 residues. The ends lost 6 bases at V and 4 bases at J; junction bases unmatched: 18. CDR1 is ENHRY, CDR2 SYGVKD, per germline. The CDR3 DNA reads as TGTGCCATCAGCGCGACCGCCGTCCCGGGACAGGGAGCCACTGAAGCTTTCTTT. Protein: CAISATAVPGQGATEAFF.

The table lists this clone with a few counts. This chain links TRBV5-1 with TRBJ2-3, with TRBD1 matching over 8 bases. The CDR3 extends over 16 amino acids. Germline V gene sequence: CDR1 SGHRS, CDR2 YFSETQ. Losses at the gene ends were 4 bases for V and 3 bases for J; bases not matched to a gene: 10. The CDR3 spells CASSPGRDRLTDTQYF. CDR3 nucleotide sequence: TGCGCCAGCAGCCCGGGCCGGGACAGGTTAACAGATACGCAGTATTTT.

This rearrangement joins TRBV7-2 to TRBJ2-3; D may be TRBD1 (5 bases). This CDR3 is 16 amino acids long. CDR1 is SGHTA and CDR2 is FQGNSA in the germline V gene. V lost 4 bases and J 0 bases, leaving 14 bases between the germline ends. The CDR3 here is CASSSGGAPSTDTQYF. DNA for the CDR3: TGTGCCAGCAGCTCGGGTGGGGCACCGAGCACAGATACGCAGTATTTT.

This chain uses TRBV28 with TRBJ2-2; 7 bases align to TRBD1. Germline CDR1 is MDHEN and CDR2 is SYDVKM. The CDR3 is made up of 17 amino acids. After removal of 2 bases from V and 1 base from J, the junction contained 7 bases not matched to a gene. CDR3 sequence reads: CASSLPRTGVNTGELFF. CDR3 sequence (DNA): TGTGCCAGCAGTTTACCACGGACAGGAGTGAACACCGGGGAGCTGTTTTTT. Filled out from reference TRBV28 and TRBJ2-2, the complete variable domain reads DVKVTQSSRYLVKRTGEKVFLECVQDMDHENMFWYRQDPGLGLRLIYFSYDVKMKEKGDIPEGYSVSREKKERFSLILESASTNQTSMYLCASSLPRTGVNTGELFFGEGSRLTVL.

As DNA, the CDR3 is TGTGCCAGCAGCTCCGGACTGGCTCTCGAGCAGTACTTC. Translated: CASSSGLALEQYF. V usage is TRBV7-9 and J usage is TRBJ2-7; possibly TRBD2 for D (5 bases). The CDR3 covers 13 residues. With 4 bases removed from V and 6 bases from J, the gap between germline ends came to 13 bases. The V gene's germline CDR1 is SEHNR and CDR2 FQNEAQ (reference sequence).

Comments on this clone: Germline is not matched at one junction end, which may reflect a read error. The V gene is TRBV7-9, the J gene TRBJ2-7; D is ambiguous. Germline V CDR1 and CDR2: SEHNR, FQNEAQ (reference sequence). This CDR3 spans 12 amino acids. Here the CDR3 DNA reads TGTTCCAGCAGCCCCGAGGACTACGAGCAGTACTTC. Translated, it gives CSSSPEDYEQYF. Combining the CDR3 with reference TRBV7-9 and TRBJ2-7 gives the whole variable domain DTGVSQNPRHKITKRGQNVTFRCDPISEHNRLYWYRQTLGQGPEFLTYFQNEAQLEKSRLLSDRFSAERPKGSFSTLEIQRTEQGDSAMYLCSSSPEDYEQYFGPGTRLTVT.